Here is one T cell receptor (beta chain) with its context. Its antigen remains undetermined. Nothing much larger sits one base from this clone, and base qualities are not available. The collaborating institutions used their own protocols to collect whole blood in K2EDTA tubes. For TCRbeta analysis, collaborator samples were shipped as frozen whole blood, as isolated PBMCs, or as DNA extracted from either sample type. This entry belongs to a study of blood T cell repertoires in COVID-19 (dated by TCRdb to about 2020). Context from the whole study: Collaborator samples came from the United States, Italy and Spain and covered acute and convalescent phases of COVID-19. The sample metadata nearly always contained a de-identified subject ID, COVID-19 status, age in years and sex. The dataset comprised deeply sampled blood TCRbeta repertoires from subjects exposed to, actively infected with, or recovered from COVID-19. Samples came from the ongoing ImmuneRACE study (first 160 participants) plus 1,254 subjects from 6 global collaborators. The material from the prospective study consisted of cDNA or gDNA derived from T cells, B-cell-depleted T cells, or PBMCs. The repertoires were released in a freely available public database meant as a resource for research on the immune response to SARS-CoV-2. Where available, HLA class I and class II types were taken from metadata supplied by the sample provider and were not determined by assay-based typing. Overall study outcomes, separate from this receptor: How much clinical and demographic metadata was included differed by source and by participant, and the metadata was provided uncurated.

The CDR3 numbers 16 residues from cysteine through phenylalanine. Of the read, only the CDR3 DNA is kept; its 48 bases are in frame from base 1. CDR1 and CDR2, per the germline V gene (reference sequence), are SGHNT and YYREEE. Trimming accounts for 0 bases at V and 4 bases at J, while the number of junction bases matched to no gene is 5. TCRbeta CDR3 regions were amplified from genomic DNA by means of the immunoSEQ Assay, a bias-controlled multiplex PCR. The paper's processing steps were these. The number of nucleated cells in each sample was estimated from the amplification of reference gene primers within the assay. Sequence reads were collapsed and filtered to measure the absolute abundance of every unique TCRbeta CDR3 rearrangement. For each sample, productive Simpson clonality was calculated as the square root of Simpson's diversity index over productive rearrangements. As stored in TCRdb, this immuneACCESS dataset retains in-frame rearrangements with V and J assigned. A fraction of the clones does not appear; measured against another copy, unresolved V genes explain less than half of the discrepancy, and the remainder lacks a known reason. V and J calls and clone size are given by that table; D and trimming were obtained from the DNA. This sample has over 65,000 clones in its table, and approximately 90% of those were observed once. The ten largest clones add up to about 30% of the sample.

This receptor was identified in a man between 45 and 60 years old with active or convalescent COVID-19. This sequence uses TRBV5-4 and TRBJ2-7, and 12 bases in between align with TRBD2. The specimen sequenced was peripheral blood. The CDR3 sequence is CASSLGLAGGGYEQYF. The DNA reads TGTGCCAGCAGCTTGGGGCTAGCGGGAGGGGGTTACGAGCAGTACTTC.